This entry lists 25 T cell receptor beta chains sequenced from one sample in a study of cytomegalovirus exposure and HLA in healthy donors. Profiling relied on immunoSEQ multiplex PCR, and the TCRdb table lists in-frame clones only, not all of them. The table lists some 140,000 clones, roughly nine tenths of them singletons. Sequencing used PBMCs. The source of these receptors is a man between 18 and 29 years old in good health and CMV-seronegative.

The rearrangement uses TRBV30 and TRBJ2-1, with 9 positions matching TRBD2. Germline values: CDR1 GTSNPN, CDR2 SVGIG (reference sequence). The CDR3 sequence is 20 residues long. V dropped 0 bases and J dropped 5; count of bases not matched to a gene: 20. The CDR3 here is CAWSVYHWREGPEMDNEQFF. The DNA for the CDR3 is TGTGCCTGGAGTGTATACCACTGGCGGGAGGGCCCCGAAATGGACAATGAGCAGTTCTTC.

The V call is TRBV4-1, the J call TRBJ1-1; possible D gene TRBD1, 6 bases. The CDR3 has 15 amino acids. V was pared by 0 bases and J by 8 bases, with 16 bases between. Germline V gene sequence: CDR1 MGHRA, CDR2 YSYEKL. The chain's CDR3 is CASSQDPGQGEEAFF. The CDR3 DNA reads TGCGCCAGCAGCCAAGACCCGGGACAAGGGGAGGAAGCTTTCTTT.

This chain joins TRBV27 and TRBJ1-1, with a possible D match to TRBD1 (6 bases). V lost 3 bases, J lost 4 bases, and 15 bases lay in between. This CDR3 has 15 amino acids. Germline CDR1 reads MNHEY; CDR2 reads SMNVEV (reference sequence). Here the CDR3 DNA reads TGTGCCAGCAGTTTTCCAGGGGCGCGGGTCACTGAAGCTTTCTTT. This gives the protein CASSFPGARVTEAFF.

J is TRBJ2-1 and V is TRBV4-3, with TRBD2 matching 7 bases. Germline-derived CDR1 and CDR2 are LGHNA and YSLEER. CDR3 length equals 14 residues. V shed 4 bases and J 5 bases; nucleotides not matched to a gene: 5. DNA of the CDR3: TGCGCCAGCAGCCCCGGCGGGGGTCACAATGAGCAGTTCTTC. As protein: CASSPGGGHNEQFF.

The gene calls are TRBV30 and TRBJ2-7, with TRBD2 as a possible D gene (5 bases). Germline V CDR1 and CDR2: GTSNPN, SVGIG (reference sequence). This CDR3 contains 12 residues. V was cut by 0 bases and J by 7 bases, with 10 bases left in between. DNA for the CDR3: TGTGCCTGGAGTGTTACTAGTTGGGAGCAGTACTTC. Its translation: CAWSVTSWEQYF.

The chain links TRBV5-1 to TRBJ1-2, with D tentatively TRBD1 (5 bases). CDR3 length: 15 residues. Germline V gene data show CDR1 as SGHRS and CDR2 as YFSETQ. V lost 0 bases, J lost 2 bases, and 11 bases lay in between. As DNA, the CDR3 is TGCGCCAGCAGCTTGGCGGTGGGGGGGAACTATGGCTACACCTTC. It yields the protein CASSLAVGGNYGYTF.

This chain uses TRBV6-1 with TRBJ2-7; 7 nucleotides agree with TRBD1. The germline V gene has CDR1 MNHNS and CDR2 SASEGT. J lost 0 bases, V lost 6 bases, and 5 bases had no gene match. The CDR3 contains 14 residues. DNA for the CDR3: TGTGCCAGCAGCTGGACAGGAGCCTCCTACGAGCAGTACTTC. Translating it yields CASSWTGASYEQYF.

The CDR3 DNA follows: TGTGCCAGCAGTTACTCAGGGGCAGGGGACGGCTACACCTTC. It translates to CASSYSGAGDGYTF. The genes are TRBV6-6 and TRBJ1-2; the D gene is possibly TRBD1 (6 bases). V was trimmed by 0 bases and J by 8 bases, leaving 13 bases between them. Germline values: CDR1 MNHNY, CDR2 SVGAGI (reference sequence). This CDR3 spans 14 amino acids.

The chain's CDR3 is CASSWGPNEKLFF. CDR3 sequence (DNA): TGTGCCAGCAGCTGGGGGCCCAATGAAAAACTGTTTTTT. The rearrangement links TRBV5-4 to TRBJ1-4, with D possibly matching TRBD1 (6 bases). V was clipped by 3 bases and J by 5 bases, with 8 bases between them. The CDR3 length is 13 residues. CDR1 is SGHNT and CDR2 is YYREEE in the germline V gene (reference sequence).

This sequence joins TRBV27 and TRBJ1-5, with 11 bases matching TRBD1. The CDR3 spans 17 residues. J lost 2 bases, V lost 4 bases, and 7 bases had no gene match. Germline lookup yields CDR1 MNHEY and CDR2 SMNVEV (reference sequence). CDR3: CASSYRWDRGGNQPQHF. The CDR3 DNA reads TGTGCCAGCAGTTACCGATGGGACAGGGGGGGCAATCAGCCCCAGCATTTT.

V is TRBV9 and J is TRBJ2-1; 7 bases match TRBD2. The V and J ends lost 1 base and 7 bases, in that order; junction bases with no gene match: 8. Germline CDR1 is SGDLS and CDR2 is YYNGEE. CDR3 length: 15 amino acids. Written as DNA, the CDR3 is TGTGCCAGCAGCGTATATAGGGAGGGTTTGAATGAGCAGTTCTTC. Amino acid sequence: CASSVYREGLNEQFF. Variable domain in full (rest from reference TRBV9 and TRBJ2-1): DSGVTQTPKHLITATGQRVTLRCSPRSGDLSVYWYQQSLDQGLQFLIQYYNGEERAKGNILERFSAQQFPDLHSELNLSSLELGDSALYFCASSVYREGLNEQFFGPGTRLTVL.

The chain employs TRBV7-6 and TRBJ1-1; 11 positions agree with TRBD1. This CDR3 spans 15 amino acids. From germline, CDR1 is SGHVS and CDR2 FNYEAQ. V shed 5 bases, J shed 4 bases, and the junction held 6 bases outside the gene matches. The CDR3: CASSGQGAMGTEAFF. The CDR3 DNA follows: TGTGCCAGCAGCGGACAGGGGGCTATGGGCACTGAAGCTTTCTTT.

This rearrangement joins TRBV11-1 to TRBJ2-7; D is unclear. Germline V gene data show CDR1 as SGHAT and CDR2 as FQDESV (reference sequence). CDR3 length: 13 residues. The V end lost 3 bases, the J end lost 2 bases, and 8 bases lay between the germline ends. In DNA form, the CDR3 reads TGTGCCAGCAGCTTTGGGCCTACCTACGAGCAGTACTTC. This translates into CASSFGPTYEQYF.

This clone has a handful of counts. The V call is TRBV6-1, the J call TRBJ1-2; D is unresolved. There are 13 residues in the CDR3. Trimming took off 2 bases at V and 4 bases at J, with 8 bases between the two ends. Germline-derived CDR1 and CDR2 are MNHNS and SASEGT. CDR3 in amino acids: CASSESGTYGYTF. The CDR3 DNA is TGTGCCAGCAGTGAATCGGGTACCTATGGCTACACCTTC.

This chain joins TRBV4-3 and TRBJ2-7, with D unresolved. The V and J ends lost 4 bases and 2 bases respectively, with 15 bases between them. The CDR3 length is 15 residues. Germline CDR1 reads LGHNA; CDR2 reads YSLEER. The CDR3 bases are TGCGCCAGCAGCCCCCGACTCAGCTCGACCTACGAGCAGTACTTC. It translates to CASSPRLSSTYEQYF.

The chain employs TRBV5-4 and TRBJ2-5; the D is unclear. Per the germline V gene, CDR1 is SGHNT and CDR2 is YYREEE (reference sequence). V lost 0 bases, J lost 1 base, and 10 bases lay in between. The CDR3 sequence is 15 residues long. The CDR3 sequence is CASSLVGRFQETQYF. The DNA of the CDR3 is TGTGCCAGCAGCTTGGTCGGTAGATTCCAAGAGACCCAGTACTTC.

V and J are TRBV5-1 and TRBJ1-2; 8 nucleotides match TRBD1. With V trimmed by 4 bases and J by 4 bases, 6 bases remained unmatched. Germline V gene data show CDR1 as SGHRS and CDR2 as YFSETQ. This CDR3 has 14 amino acids. CDR3 region: CASSKIGQGYGYTF. The CDR3 nucleotides are TGCGCCAGCAGCAAGATCGGACAGGGCTATGGCTACACCTTC.

V is TRBV12-5 and J is TRBJ1-5; D is undetermined. The CDR3 has 13 amino acids. Germline CDR1 is LGHNT and CDR2 is FRNRAP. V was cut by 6 bases and J by 2 bases, with 8 bases left in between. This CDR3 is CASGMGGNQPQHF. DNA of the CDR3: TGTGCTAGTGGCATGGGAGGCAATCAGCCCCAGCATTTT.

The V and J genes are TRBV19 and TRBJ2-7; 10 nucleotides match TRBD1. The CDR3 loop spans 15 amino acids. Looked up from germline, CDR1 is LNHDA and CDR2 is SQIVND (reference sequence). After removal of 4 bases from V and 2 bases from J, the junction contained 5 bases not matched to a gene. The CDR3 sequence is CASSKGQGGTYEQYF. DNA for the CDR3: TGTGCCAGTAGTAAAGGACAGGGGGGAACCTACGAGCAGTACTTC.

V is TRBV18 and J is TRBJ1-2; 7 nucleotides line up with TRBD1. Germline V gene sequence: CDR1 KGHSH, CDR2 LQKENI. CDR3 length equals 16 residues. Trimming cost V 2 bases and J 4 bases; bases outside gene matches: 10. CDR3 sequence (DNA): TGTGCCAGCTCACCAAGGGCGCAGGGGGGCCGCTATGGCTACACCTTC. Protein: CASSPRAQGGRYGYTF.

The gene calls are TRBV29-1 and TRBJ1-2; tentative D call: TRBD1 (6 bases). The V end was cut by 6 bases, the J end by 8 bases, with 16 bases between. The CDR3 sequence is 12 residues long. The germline gives CDR1 SQVTM, CDR2 ANQGSEA. The CDR3 bases are TGCAGCGTCGCGTGGGACACAGAAGGCTACACCTTC. This gives the protein CSVAWDTEGYTF.

V is TRBV9 and J is TRBJ2-7, with 8 positions matching TRBD2. CDR1 SGDLS and CDR2 YYNGEE come from the germline V gene. V gave up 2 bases and J gave up 2 bases; unmatched junction bases: 3. This CDR3 is 14 amino acids long. CDR3 sequence reads: CASSVTSGAYEQYF. The CDR3 DNA follows: TGTGCCAGCAGCGTCACTAGCGGAGCCTACGAGCAGTACTTC.

This rearrangement joins TRBV28 to TRBJ1-5, with 7 nucleotides matching TRBD1. The CDR3 is made up of 18 amino acids. V shed 2 bases and J 1 base; nucleotides not matched to a gene: 11. Germline V lookup: CDR1 MDHEN, CDR2 SYDVKM. CDR3 in amino acids: CASSLGKGRGLSNQPQHF. The CDR3 DNA reads as TGTGCCAGCAGTTTAGGAAAAGGAAGGGGGCTCAGCAATCAGCCCCAGCATTTT.

The rearrangement joins TRBV18 to TRBJ2-7; D is unresolved. The CDR3 length is 12 residues. V lost 3 bases, J lost 4 bases, and 7 bases lay in between. From germline, CDR1 is KGHSH and CDR2 LQKENI. The CDR3 reads CASSPRSYEQYF. In nucleotides, the CDR3 is TGTGCCAGCTCACCTAGGAGTTACGAGCAGTACTTC.

The chain combines TRBV7-2 with TRBJ2-3, with D unresolved. CDR1 is SGHTA and CDR2 is FQGNSA in the germline V gene. The V and J ends lost 1 base and 5 bases respectively, with 10 bases between them. CDR3 length equals 14 residues. CDR3 loop: CASSLGVYRDTQYF. CDR3 nucleotides: TGTGCCAGCAGCTTAGGCGTGTACCGAGATACGCAGTATTTT.